Below, one TCR beta chain is given with its context. This sample is drawn from a study of T cells in Graves' hyperthyroidism and ophthalmopathy. It was RNA transcripts that yielded the amplified TCR beta CDR3 regions. The study used the HTBI primer set for a first-round RT-PCR of the TCR CDR3. TCRdb re-derived calls from the multiplex PCR reads in MiXCR, one entry per CDR3 protein. The sample gives about 700,000 distinct CDR3 sequences, over 40% of which show up once; about 7.7% is in the top ten. The sequenced sample consisted of peripheral blood or thyroid tissue (not recorded which). The receptor was derived from an adult man with Graves' disease, either hyperthyroidism or ophthalmopathy (not recorded which).

CDR3 bases: TGTGCCATCAGGGGGGTTGGACAGGGCTACGAGCAGTACTTC. Translation gives CAIRGVGQGYEQYF. The chain links TRBV10-3 to TRBJ2-7; TRBD1 matches at 8 bases. The ends lost 6 bases at V and 3 bases at J; junction bases unmatched: 7. Germline CDR1 is ENHRY and CDR2 is SYGVKD. The CDR3 is made up of 14 amino acids.